The present TCR beta chain was sequenced within a study of shared clonotypes between healthy human individuals (TCRdb year 2020). General notes on the study: A few men and a couple of women, aged 18 to 49 years, made up the cohort. Per donor, three plates each were used for CD4 naive and CD4 memory, two for CD8 naive, and one for CD8 memory. To estimate repertoire size and how much clonotypes are shared between individuals, the study performed deep sequencing of blood TCR repertoires from a few healthy adults. Libraries were prepared and TCR repertoires were sequenced by different laboratories using diverse techniques, in order to increase sequencing depth and limit assay-specific biases. Each donor's leukapheresis produced roughly between about 0.8 and 10 billion PBMCs.

Using the deep immunoSEQ assay, multiplex PCR amplified TCR CDR3 regions from genomic DNA. Extracted genomic DNA from each cell subset was spread evenly across all wells of several immunoSEQ 96-well plates, with each plate serving as a replicate. Each replicate PCR for sorted subsets received around 200 ng genomic DNA, equal to tens of thousands of T cell genomes. Purified libraries were quantified with a Qubit 3.0 fluorometer, sized on a Bioanalyzer 2100, and re-quantified with the KAPA Library Quantification kit. A separate single-read 150-cycle Illumina NextSeq 550 flow cell was used to sequence each immunoSEQ 96-well plate. The paper's processing steps were these. Because the immunoSEQ output included only junctional sequences and no quality scores, the filtering could not be the same as the filtering used for full-length reads. To assign V/J genes and CDR3, sequences were annotated using PyIR, a Python wrapper for IgBLAST v1.9, with IMGT germline references. Any read was removed if the V/J assignment was weak (E-value above 1e-6), the CDR3 was missing, or the read contained stop codons, out-of-frame junctions, or ambiguous translated residues. A V3J clonotype was defined by an identical inferred V gene, J gene, and CDR3 amino acid sequence. The percentage overlap between two repertoires was calculated by dividing the number of shared unique clonotypes by the size of the smaller repertoire. Richness of each repertoire was evaluated using RTK rarefaction, the Chao1 estimator, and Recon v2.1 estimates of unobserved clonotypes. OLGA was used to compute generation probabilities for all TCRbeta clonotypes that the gDNA method yielded from a few donors. The source is immuneACCESS, and TCRdb retained only in-frame sequences with V and J called. Part of the clones is not carried over; for the studies checked, unresolved V genes explain less than half of this, and the remainder is unexplained. Clone size and V and J calls were adopted from that table, with D and trimming inferred from the DNA. Across this sample there are about 580,000 clones, with more than 95% seen only once. Of the sample, approximately 0.3% is held by the ten largest clones.

The CDR3 contains 13 residues, cysteine and phenylalanine counted. The read is trimmed to its CDR3 DNA, 39 bases read in frame from base 1. The germline V gene yields SGHNT for CDR1 and YENEEA for CDR2. Beyond this particular receptor, the publication reports: Pairwise subsampling indicated that sequencing depth was expected to affect the degree of clonotype sharing among donors. When a few donors were compared, the shared fraction of clonotypes was about 5.4% for naive CD4, approximately 3.3% for naive CD8, 2% to 2.5% for memory CD4, and around 0.4% for memory CD8. Naive subsets generally had larger estimated clonotype richness than memory subsets did. Sampling was restricted to blood, and TCR repertoires in tissue are likely to differ from TCR repertoires in blood. Higher generation probabilities were observed for clonotypes shared by all four sorted-subset donors than for non-shared clonotypes. Even with the large sequencing depth, rarefaction of the sorted-subset datasets indicated that sequencing was incomplete. Because the study included a small number of donors, the genetic and exposure-history diversity represented was limited.

For the CD8 naive samples, CD45RO-negative cells were positively selected for CCR7, yielding a CD45RA+CCR7+ population from which TemRA cells were excluded. The donors were healthy, HIV-negative adults with no recently reported acute infections or vaccinations. Every donor was a Caucasian adult residing in Nashville, Tennessee, USA. Blood was obtained by leukapheresis, after which PBMCs were separated by Ficoll-Histopaque density gradient centrifugation and cryopreserved in liquid nitrogen vapor phase. Purity and quantity of every magnetically sorted T cell population were checked by analytical flow cytometry. Genomic DNA was isolated from every sorted fraction and measured by UV absorbance on a Nanodrop 2000c. On this clone: Its antigen specificity is not known. An end of the junction differs from the germline gene, which may be a read error.

This sequence was found in a man aged 25 to 40 in good health. Recombination joined TRBV11-3 with TRBJ2-3; TRBD1 fits 7 bases in the junction. Sequencing was carried out using naive CD8+ T cells sorted from blood. Taken with the paper, the label for cell subset or site translates to: CD45RA+CCR7+. CDR3 protein: CASSLDPTGPAFF. The DNA sequence is given as TGTGCCAGCAGCTTAGATCCGACAGGGCCCGCGTTTTTT.